Below, 8 T cell receptor beta chains from the same sample are listed, as sequenced in a study of T cell responses to AZD1222 COVID-19 vaccine. Clones were sequenced by immunoSEQ multiplex PCR, and TCRdb holds only the in-frame ones, with some missing. The sample includes fewer than 110,000 clones, 90% of them seen just once. The sequences come from peripheral blood, collected on day 0 of AZD1222 vaccination. Receptors originate from an adult in good health.

The V gene is TRBV7-3, the J gene TRBJ2-7, with D possibly matching TRBD2 (7 bases). The CDR3 runs 15 residues. Per the germline V gene, CDR1 is SGHTA and CDR2 is FQGTGA. Trimming stripped 2 bases from V and 2 bases from J, with 13 bases between. CDR3 sequence: CASSLFRGAPYEQYF. The CDR3 coding sequence is TGTGCCAGCAGCTTATTTCGGGGGGCCCCCTACGAGCAGTACTTC.

The chain carries TRBV7-8 and TRBJ1-3, with 12 bases matching TRBD1. The CDR3 loop spans 15 amino acids. Germline values: CDR1 SGHVS, CDR2 FQNEAQ. Trimming at V came to 1 base and at J to 6 bases, leaving 1 base not matched to a gene. In DNA form, the CDR3 reads TGTGCCAGCAGCTTAGGGGACAGGGGGCTAAACACCATATATTTT. Protein: CASSLGDRGLNTIYF.

The rearrangement links TRBV7-9 to TRBJ1-1, with no clear D. CDR1 and CDR2 from the germline V gene are SEHNR and FQNEAQ (reference sequence). V lost 1 base, J lost 1 base, and 7 bases lay in between. The CDR3 length is 14 residues. CDR3 region: CASSLDLRNTEAFF. Written as DNA, the CDR3 is TGTGCCAGCAGCTTAGATCTACGGAACACTGAAGCTTTCTTT.

The chain uses TRBV7-9 and TRBJ1-2; a weak D match, TRBD1 (6 bases). The CDR3 extends over 15 amino acids. Germline V CDR1 and CDR2: SEHNR, FQNEAQ (reference sequence). V lost 4 bases to trimming and J lost 0 bases, with 12 bases between them. The CDR3 coding sequence is TGTGCCAGCAGCTCAATACAGGGATCTAACTATGGCTACACCTTC. Its translation is CASSSIQGSNYGYTF.

This chain uses TRBV10-3 with TRBJ1-4, with D perhaps matching TRBD1 (5 bases). Trimming took off 6 bases at V and 6 bases at J, with 11 bases between the two ends. CDR1 is ENHRY and CDR2 is SYGVKD in the germline V gene. CDR3 size: 13 residues. In nucleotides, the CDR3 is TGTGCCATCAGCTTCGGGGCCGATGAAAAACTGTTTTTT. Amino acids: CAISFGADEKLFF.

This clone was recorded only once. The chain is built from TRBV20-1 and TRBJ2-5, with D perhaps assigned TRBD1 or TRBD2 (5 bases each). Looked up from germline, CDR1 is DFQATT and CDR2 is SNEGSKA (reference sequence). The CDR3 covers 12 residues. V was pared by 3 bases and J by 5 bases, with 10 bases between. The chain's CDR3 is CSASSGTETQYF. The CDR3 DNA reads as TGCAGTGCTAGTTCGGGGACGGAGACCCAGTACTTC.

V and J are TRBV29-1 and TRBJ2-1; maybe TRBD1 (6 bases). With 4 bases removed from V and 3 bases from J, the gap between germline ends came to 10 bases. This CDR3 has 13 residues. The V gene's germline CDR1 is SQVTM and CDR2 ANQGSEA. The CDR3 sequence: CSVGAGDYNEQFF. DNA of the CDR3: TGCAGCGTTGGGGCAGGGGACTACAATGAGCAGTTCTTC.

The V and J genes are TRBV28 and TRBJ2-6; D is uncertain. V lost 5 bases and J 0 bases, leaving 8 bases between the germline ends. Germline CDR1 reads MDHEN; CDR2 reads SYDVKM. CDR3 length equals 15 residues. CDR3 loop: CASSARVSGANVLTF. The CDR3 nucleotides are TGTGCCAGCAGTGCCCGGGTCTCTGGGGCCAACGTCCTGACTTTC.